The T cell receptor (beta chain) under discussion was sequenced for a study of spatial heterogeneity in lung cancer. Described time point: blood at routine non-recurrence follow-up after resection. CDR3 length: 13 amino acids. Germline CDR1 and CDR2: WSHSY and SAAADI. V was cut by 2 bases and J by 7 bases, with 11 bases left in between. This clonotype showed up many times. TCRdb reanalysed the 5' RACE reads using MiXCR and keeps one entry per CDR3 protein. The table lists about 19,000 distinct CDR3 sequences, 9% to 10% of them singletons. The starting material was PBMCs, obtained at follow-up. The sequence was collected from a female donor with early-stage non-small cell lung cancer. The rearrangement joins TRBV10-2 to TRBJ1-2; possible D gene TRBD1, 5 bases. CDR3 residues: CASSETGGSGYTF. The CDR3 DNA reads as TGCGCCAGCAGTGAGACAGGAGGGAGTGGCTACACCTTC.